The present T cell receptor beta chain was sequenced within a study of cytomegalovirus exposure and HLA in healthy donors. The germline gives CDR1 SGHRS, CDR2 YFSETQ. The CDR3 runs 14 residues. Trimming removed 6 bases from V and 5 bases from J; junction bases left unmatched: 8. As regards this clone: The target antigen is unknown.

PCR was performed using 60 Vbeta and 13 Jbeta primers. Produced via immunoSEQ multiplex PCR; TCRdb's table is partial and in-frame only. In the table there are about 160,000 clones, about 88% of which are singletons. General observations from the study: The majority of CMV-associated TCR beta chains were reported as apparently HLA-restricted in a later analysis. The study listed 164 cytomegalovirus-associated TCR beta chains. Available immune exposure information covered CMV serostatus only.

The clonotype originates from a man between 18 and 35 years old in good health and CMV-seropositive. The sequenced sample consisted of PBMCs. This chain joins TRBV5-1 and TRBJ1-1, with 9 bases that match TRBD1. The CDR3 sequence: CASTPTGGRTEAFF. The CDR3 DNA sequence: TGCGCCAGCACCCCCACAGGGGGCAGGACTGAAGCTTTCTTT.